The 6 T cell receptor beta chains given below trace back to one sample, sequenced in a study of vaccination and CD4 T cells after COVID-19. No antigens are known for them. Cultured CD4+ T cell DNA underwent sequencing with the Oncomine TCR Beta short-read assay. TCRdb re-analysed the PCR reads in MiXCR, keeping a single row per CDR3 protein. The profile shows about 14,000 distinct CDR3 sequences, about 33% of them singletons. The treatment: approximately nine-day PBMC culture with coronavirus spike peptide pools or control peptides (ViraFEST assay). Material: CD4+ T cells from blood, cultured in vitro, obtained after SARS-CoV-2 vaccination. These receptors all come from a human donor who had recovered from COVID-19.

The rearrangement uses TRBV6-4 and TRBJ1-4; D may be TRBD1 (6 bases). Between the trimmed V and J ends, which lost 6 bases and 7 bases, there was a span of 18 bases. In germline, CDR1 is MRHNA, CDR2 SNTAGT. This CDR3 contains 15 residues. CDR3 bases: TGTGCCAGCAGCTACACAGGGATTTCGGGTGAAAAACTGTTTTTT. Translated: CASSYTGISGEKLFF.

The chain employs TRBV7-2 and TRBJ2-1, with 9 positions matching TRBD1. Germline V gene sequence: CDR1 SGHTA, CDR2 FQGNSA. With 1 base clipped from V and 7 bases from J, the junction kept 8 bases outside the gene matches. The CDR3 length is 16 residues. As DNA, the CDR3 is TGTGCCAGCAGCTTAGGGGACAGGGCATCTCGGAATGAGCAGTTCTTC. It is translated as CASSLGDRASRNEQFF. The full variable domain, with the rest looked up from reference TRBV7-2 and TRBJ2-1, is GAGVSQSPSNKVTEKGKDVELRCDPISGHTALYWYRQSLGQGLEFLIYFQGNSAPDKSGLPSDRFSAERTGGSVSTLTIQRTQQEDSAVYLCASSLGDRASRNEQFFGPGTRLTVL.

This chain connects TRBV6-2 or TRBV6-3 to TRBJ2-6; 7 bases map to TRBD1. The CDR3 covers 18 residues. Unmatched junction bases numbered 11, after V lost 6 bases and J lost 0 bases. Germline V gene data show CDR1 as MNHEY and CDR2 as SVGEGT. The CDR3 region has the DNA TGTGCCAGCAGACTGAGGGGGCAAGCTAACTCTGGGGCCAACGTCCTGACTTTC. Translated: CASRLRGQANSGANVLTF.

In this sample, this clonotype turned up a few times. This chain links TRBV5-1 with TRBJ2-7, with D perhaps TRBD1 (5 bases). The V and J ends lost 0 bases and 0 bases respectively, with 10 bases between them. This CDR3 has 15 residues. Looked up from germline, CDR1 is SGHRS and CDR2 is YFSETQ. The CDR3 loop reads CASSLGGLSSYEQYF. Written as DNA, the CDR3 is TGCGCCAGCAGCTTGGGGGGCCTGTCCTCCTACGAGCAGTACTTC. The full variable domain, completed using reference TRBV5-1 and TRBJ2-7, is KAGVTQTPRYLIKTRGQQVTLSCSPISGHRSVSWYQQTPGQGLQFLFEYFSETQRNKGNFPGRFSGRQFSNSRSEMNVSTLELGDSALYLCASSLGGLSSYEQYFGPGTRLTVT.

J is TRBJ2-7 and V is TRBV20-1; 10 nucleotides line up with TRBD1. CDR1 is DFQATT, CDR2 SNEGSKA, per germline (reference sequence). With V trimmed by 5 bases and J by 10 bases, 8 bases remained unmatched. The CDR3 is made up of 12 amino acids. This CDR3 reads CSALGQGGNQYF. The CDR3 DNA sequence: TGCAGTGCTCTTGGACAGGGGGGAAATCAGTACTTC.

This clonotype showed up just a few times. Mismatch with germline at one junction end may stem from a read error. The J gene is TRBJ1-2, the V gene TRBV2, with D hard to call. There are 11 residues in the CDR3. Per germline, CDR1 SNHLY and CDR2 FYNNEI. In DNA, the CDR3 is TGTGCCAGCAGTGAAGCGTTATTGGAGGCCTTC. As protein: CASSEALLEAF.